This T cell receptor beta chain stems from a study of metastatic and nonmetastatic thyroid tumors. TCRdb re-called the PCR reads with MiXCR. Of some 20,000 clones in the sample, around a quarter were seen once. Every patient underwent thyroid surgery untreated. This clone was seen more than once but under ten times. The junction does not match germline at one end; this may be a read error. This sequence originates from a female donor with papillary thyroid cancer or a benign thyroid nodule (not recorded which). Some clones in this sample may be carry-over from other donors' samples. Sequenced sample: tumor tissue.

This chain's CDR3 is CARSEGSGKGAYGYTF. CDR3 sequence (DNA): TGTGCCAGAAGTGAAGGATCTGGGAAGGGGGCGTACGGCTACACCTTC. This chain uses TRBV6-1 with TRBJ1-2; 7 bases map to TRBD1. This CDR3 contains 16 residues. Germline V gene data show CDR1 as MNHNS and CDR2 as SASEGT.